Below are 27 T cell receptor beta chains sequenced from a single sample in a study of T cell responses to AZD1222 COVID-19 vaccine. The table came from immunoSEQ multiplex PCR; TCRdb's copy has only in-frame clones and leaves some out. The top ten hold approximately 4.5% of the sample, which has roughly 80,000 clones, around 87% seen once. Source: peripheral blood, taken on day 0 of MenACWY control vaccination. The receptors were gathered from an adult in good health.

The V gene is TRBV4-3, the J gene TRBJ2-1; no reliable D call. CDR1 is LGHNA, CDR2 YSLEER, per germline. V lost 0 bases, J lost 6 bases, and 6 bases lay in between. The length of the CDR3 is 13 residues. The CDR3 loop reads CASSQDLINEQFF. The CDR3 DNA reads as TGCGCCAGCAGCCAAGATCTAATCAATGAGCAGTTCTTC.

The rearrangement joins TRBV18 to TRBJ1-1; 12 bases fit TRBD1. Per germline, CDR1 KGHSH and CDR2 LQKENI. The CDR3 consists of 15 residues. V lost 2 bases, J lost 6 bases, and 4 bases stayed unmatched. CDR3 protein: CASSPAGQGASEAFF. CDR3 bases: TGTGCCAGCTCACCAGCGGGACAGGGGGCCTCTGAAGCTTTCTTT.

V gene TRBV7-3 combines with J gene TRBJ2-7, with 12 bases identical to TRBD2. The CDR3 has 16 amino acids. The germline gives CDR1 SGHTA, CDR2 FQGTGA. V lost 5 bases to trimming and J lost 6 bases; unmatched junction nucleotides: 11. CDR3: CASSPYPTSGSFEQYF. Here the CDR3 DNA reads TGTGCCAGCAGCCCCTACCCGACTAGCGGGAGTTTCGAGCAGTACTTC.

The genes are TRBV9 and TRBJ1-6, with 8 bases lining up with TRBD1. CDR3 length equals 15 residues. Germline assignment: CDR1 SGDLS and CDR2 YYNGEE. V shed 2 bases, J shed 8 bases, and the junction held 6 bases outside the gene matches. The CDR3 nucleotides are TGTGCCAGCAGCGTCAGGGGGCTAGGAGATTCACCCCTCCACTTT. The encoded protein is CASSVRGLGDSPLHF.

The V gene is TRBV5-1, the J gene TRBJ2-7; 7 positions agree with TRBD1. V lost 3 bases, J lost 3 bases, and 6 bases stayed unmatched. The CDR3 is 14 residues long. The V gene's germline CDR1 is SGHRS and CDR2 YFSETQ. For the CDR3, the DNA is TGCGCCAGCAGCTCTACTAGGGACAGCTACGAGCAGTACTTC. This encodes CASSSTRDSYEQYF.

This clone was detected only once. The chain uses TRBV5-1 and TRBJ2-7; 9 nucleotides align to TRBD1. This CDR3 is built from 15 residues. The junction had 4 bases not matched to a gene; V was cut back by 0 bases and J by 3 bases. Germline assignment: CDR1 SGHRS and CDR2 YFSETQ. The CDR3 sequence: CASSLDGTGSYEQYF. CDR3 sequence (DNA): TGCGCCAGCAGCTTGGATGGGACAGGGAGCTACGAGCAGTACTTC.

The chain employs TRBV12-3 or TRBV12-4 and TRBJ2-7; a weak D match, TRBD1 (6 bases). The CDR3 has 11 amino acids. V dropped 4 bases and J dropped 9 bases, with 10 bases sitting between them. The CDR3 region is CASSYRARQYF. CDR3 nucleotide sequence: TGTGCCAGCAGTTACAGGGCCCGGCAGTACTTC.

This chain connects TRBV28 to TRBJ1-6; the match to TRBD1 covers 9 bases. This CDR3 has 14 amino acids. The germline gives CDR1 MDHEN, CDR2 SYDVKM. Losses at the gene ends were 5 bases for V and 6 bases for J; bases not matched to a gene: 2. CDR3 bases: TGTGCCAGCAGTAGGGGACAGGGTAATTCACCCCTCCACTTT. Protein product: CASSRGQGNSPLHF.

The chain links TRBV7-9 to TRBJ2-3; 10 positions match TRBD1. The CDR3 length is 16 residues. Germline V lookup: CDR1 SEHNR, CDR2 FQNEAQ (reference sequence). V shed 2 bases and J 4 bases; nucleotides not matched to a gene: 6. Written as DNA, the CDR3 is TGTGCCAGCAGCTTATTCGGGACAGGGGACGCAGATACGCAGTATTTT. It encodes CASSLFGTGDADTQYF.

J is TRBJ1-1 and V is TRBV18, with a tentative D call TRBD1 (5 bases). The V end was cut by 5 bases, the J end by 2 bases, with 15 bases between. The germline V gene encodes CDR1 KGHSH and CDR2 LQKENI. CDR3 length: 15 residues. The CDR3 sequence: CASSDSRHSNTEAFF. As DNA, the CDR3 is TGTGCCAGCTCAGACAGCAGGCACTCAAACACTGAAGCTTTCTTT.

The chain combines TRBV25-1 with TRBJ2-7; TRBD1 agrees at 8 bases. CDR1 is MGHDK and CDR2 is SYGVNS in the germline V gene. V lost 6 bases and J lost 0; bases outside the gene matches: 1. The CDR3 length is 13 residues. CDR3 sequence (DNA): TGTGCCAGCAGGGACAGGGACTCCTACGAGCAGTACTTC. It yields the protein CASRDRDSYEQYF.

V usage is TRBV28 and J usage is TRBJ1-1; TRBD1 matches 7 bases. Germline V lookup: CDR1 MDHEN, CDR2 SYDVKM. CDR3 length: 14 amino acids. The V gene end was trimmed by 3 bases and the J gene end by 6 bases; junction bases not matched to a gene: 7. The CDR3: CASSFPTGQAEAFF. In DNA, the CDR3 is TGTGCCAGCAGTTTCCCGACAGGGCAAGCTGAAGCTTTCTTT.

In its sample, this clone was seen once. This chain uses TRBV6-5 with TRBJ2-2; no clear D. Trimming pared 2 bases from V and 9 bases from J, leaving 7 bases between. There are 12 residues in the CDR3. Germline lookup yields CDR1 MNHEY and CDR2 SVGAGI. This chain's CDR3 is CASSYRMRELFF. The CDR3 DNA is TGTGCCAGCAGTTACAGAATGCGGGAGCTGTTTTTT.

The chain couples TRBV10-1 to TRBJ2-1, with 9 bases matching TRBD2. With 5 bases clipped from V and 1 base from J, the junction kept 3 bases outside the gene matches. CDR3 length equals 15 residues. Germline assignment: CDR1 WNHNN and CDR2 SYGVQD (reference sequence). The CDR3 spells CASSPLAGSYNEQFF. The CDR3 region has the DNA TGCGCCAGCAGTCCGCTAGCGGGGTCCTACAATGAGCAGTTCTTC.

The rearrangement links TRBV7-3 to TRBJ1-1; TRBD1 might be the D (5 bases). Germline lookup yields CDR1 SGHTA and CDR2 FQGTGA. This CDR3 has 13 residues. V dropped 2 bases and J dropped 8 bases, with 12 bases sitting between them. The CDR3 spells CASSLWQGVEAFF. For the CDR3, the DNA is TGTGCCAGCAGCTTATGGCAGGGAGTCGAAGCTTTCTTT.

The genes are TRBV7-2 and TRBJ1-6; TRBD1 matches at 7 bases. After removal of 1 base from V and 8 bases from J, the junction contained 17 bases not matched to a gene. Germline CDR1 is SGHTA and CDR2 is FQGNSA. The CDR3 is made up of 19 amino acids. In DNA, the CDR3 is TGTGCCAGCAGCTTAGACGGACAGGTGGTGGCGTCGGTTGATTCACCCCTCCACTTT. Translating gives CASSLDGQVVASVDSPLHF.

This chain connects TRBV28 to TRBJ2-1; tentative D call: TRBD2 (6 bases). The CDR3 is made up of 15 amino acids. The V gene's germline CDR1 is MDHEN and CDR2 SYDVKM. Trimming took 7 bases from V and 1 from J, leaving 14 bases between them. The CDR3 bases are TGTGCCAGCATAACGGGCGGGGTATCCTACAATGAGCAGTTCTTC. Its translation is CASITGGVSYNEQFF.

The rearrangement links TRBV29-1 to TRBJ2-2; 9 nucleotides match TRBD2. Germline V gene sequence: CDR1 SQVTM, CDR2 ANQGSEA. The CDR3 is made up of 14 amino acids. The V segment lost 8 bases and the J segment 7 bases; nucleotides outside the gene matches: 11. This chain's CDR3 is CSPEQREEGGELFF. CDR3 coding DNA: TGCAGCCCGGAACAGCGGGAGGAAGGCGGGGAGCTGTTTTTT.

The chain uses TRBV28 and TRBJ2-7; 8 bases are shared with TRBD1. The CDR3 is 14 amino acids. The ends lost 4 bases at V and 5 bases at J; junction bases unmatched: 7. The germline CDR1 and CDR2 sequences are MDHEN and SYDVKM. Here the CDR3 reads CASSSAGGGDEQYF. CDR3 nucleotides: TGTGCCAGCAGTTCTGCAGGGGGCGGGGACGAGCAGTACTTC.

The chain employs TRBV27 and TRBJ2-7; maybe TRBD2 (6 bases). V lost 2 bases, J lost 2 bases, and 10 bases lay in between. Germline CDR1 is MNHEY and CDR2 is SMNVEV (reference sequence). This CDR3 is 14 amino acids long. The DNA of the CDR3 is TGTGCCAGCAGTTTAAACCGACTAGCCTACGAGCAGTACTTC. Amino acid sequence: CASSLNRLAYEQYF.

V gene TRBV4-3 combines with J gene TRBJ1-4; tentatively, D is TRBD1 (6 bases). Germline loops: CDR1 LGHNA, CDR2 YSLEER. Trimming removed 1 base at V and 5 bases at J, with 11 bases between. This CDR3 has 15 residues. This CDR3 reads CASSQVRGGNEKLFF. The CDR3 bases are TGCGCCAGCAGCCAAGTTAGGGGGGGAAATGAAAAACTGTTTTTT.

The V and J genes are TRBV23-1 and TRBJ2-7; D may correspond to TRBD1 or TRBD2 (6 bases each). TRBV23-1 is reported as an ORF; its role is uncertain. V lost 0 bases and J lost 5, with 20 bases in between. CDR3 size: 17 residues. The DNA of the CDR3 is TGCGCCAGCAGTCAATCGCGGGACACCGATCCGAGGCACGAGCAGTACTTC. Protein product: CASSQSRDTDPRHEQYF.

V gene TRBV24-1 combines with J gene TRBJ2-7; no reliable D call. From germline, CDR1 is KGHDR and CDR2 SFDVKD. V lost 2 bases, J lost 4 bases, and 11 bases lay in between. The CDR3 consists of 14 residues. The CDR3 bases are TGTGCCACCAGTGATTCGACGGACCGTTACGAGCAGTACTTC. It yields the protein CATSDSTDRYEQYF.

This chain joins TRBV19 and TRBJ1-1, with a possible D match to TRBD1 (5 bases). Trimming took off 3 bases at V and 9 bases at J, with 23 bases between the two ends. Germline CDR1 and CDR2: LNHDA and SQIVND (reference sequence). The CDR3 consists of 16 residues. The CDR3 DNA follows: TGTGCCAGTAGTATCCTTGAGACGACAGTTAGGCCAAAAGCTTTCTTT. Translation gives CASSILETTVRPKAFF.

V and J are TRBV28 and TRBJ1-6, with TRBD1 as a possible D gene (6 bases). This CDR3 has 14 amino acids. CDR1 and CDR2 from the germline V gene are MDHEN and SYDVKM. Trimming took off 5 bases at V and 10 bases at J, with 15 bases between the two ends. The CDR3 loop reads CASSRTGRPSPLHF. CDR3 sequence (DNA): TGTGCCAGCAGTCGCACAGGGAGGCCCTCACCCCTCCACTTT. Based on the CDR3 plus reference TRBV28 and TRBJ1-6, the full variable domain is DVKVTQSSRYLVKRTGEKVFLECVQDMDHENMFWYRQDPGLGLRLIYFSYDVKMKEKGDIPEGYSVSREKKERFSLILESASTNQTSMYLCASSRTGRPSPLHFGNGTRLTVT.

This chain uses TRBV7-2 with TRBJ1-5; 8 bases align to TRBD1. This CDR3 contains 15 residues. Germline V CDR1 and CDR2: SGHTA, FQGNSA. V was clipped by 7 bases and J by 0 bases; unmatched bases: 5. This chain's CDR3 is CASMGQEYSNQPQHF. For the CDR3, the DNA is TGTGCCAGCATGGGACAGGAGTATAGCAATCAGCCCCAGCATTTT.

The V call is TRBV6-5, the J call TRBJ2-7; D is possibly TRBD2 (6 bases). Germline values: CDR1 MNHEY, CDR2 SVGAGI. The CDR3 has 16 residues. V was clipped by 0 bases and J by 6 bases, with 18 bases between them. The CDR3 coding sequence is TGTGCCAGCAGTTACTCATGGATGGGGGACTTCGCCGAGCAGTACTTC. It codes for CASSYSWMGDFAEQYF.